This T cell receptor beta chain was recorded in a study of Tregs in tolerant kidney transplant recipients. CD4+CD25+CD127- Tregs, CD4+CD25- non-Tregs, CD4 and CD8 cells were sorted. Broader study findings: No direct test of biological reproducibility was done here. Tregs expanded with activated donor B cells seemed most donor-specific. Validation in larger populations is needed because few patients were studied.

Assay: immunoSEQ multiplex PCR; the TCRdb copy retains only in-frame clones and omits some. The data show 110,000 or so clones, around nine tenths seen once. Germline V gene sequence: CDR1 KGHSH, CDR2 LQKENI. Trimming stripped 4 bases from V and 2 bases from J, with 14 bases between. The CDR3 covers 15 residues. As for this clone: The antigen is undetermined.

The chain couples TRBV18 to TRBJ1-2; D gene unclear. Sequencing was performed on CD4+ T cells from blood. This receptor was obtained from a human donor in good health. This CDR3 is CASSLMAERNYGYTF. CDR3 in DNA: TGTGCCAGCTCACTCATGGCCGAGCGGAACTATGGCTACACCTTC. The full variable domain, in which reference TRBV18 and TRBJ1-2 provide the parts outside the CDR3, is NAGVMQNPRHLVRRRGQEARLRCSPMKGHSHVYWYRQLPEEGLKFMVYLQKENIIDESGMPKERFSAEFPKEGPSILRIQQVVRGDSAAYFCASSLMAERNYGYTFGSGTRLTVV.